This T cell receptor (beta chain) was obtained from a study of blood T cells in healthy people across ages. This CDR3 spans 19 amino acids. V lost 7 bases and J lost 0, with 25 bases in between. CDR1 is SQVTM, CDR2 ANQGSEA, per germline. Primers used in a second PCR of about 6 to 11 cycles were a sample-barcoded 5' primer and a J-beta primer mix. TCRdb called the 5' RACE reads again in MiXCR, with one record for every CDR3 protein. The sample contains under 950,000 distinct CDR3 sequences, 22% of which appear only once. Regarding the study as a whole: Naive T cell percentage and TCR beta diversity correlated strongly. Changes in expanded clonotypes were possibly confounded, as the CMV status of donors was unknown.

A note on this clonotype: Antigen specificity is unknown.

The V and J genes are TRBV29-1 and TRBJ2-6, with D maybe TRBD1 (6 bases). The TCR comes from an older man in good health. Source material: blood. The CDR3 nucleotides are TGCAGCGCCTTGAGTGAAGGACAGTTCTTATTCTCTGGGGCCAACGTCCTGACTTTC. It is translated as CSALSEGQFLFSGANVLTF.